This T cell receptor (beta chain) was recovered during a study of cytomegalovirus exposure and HLA in healthy donors. Overall study findings and caveats: According to the study, 150 to 200 TCR beta chains were cytomegalovirus-associated.

The PCR was carried out with 60 Vbeta primers and 13 Jbeta primers. Clones were sequenced by immunoSEQ multiplex PCR, and TCRdb holds only the in-frame ones, with some missing. This sample carries tens of thousands of clones, around three quarters of them seen once, and the ten largest clones take about 15%. CDR1 is SEHNR and CDR2 is FQNEAQ in the germline V gene (reference sequence). The length of the CDR3 is 16 residues. V trimming: 3 bases; J trimming: 5 bases; junction bases outside the gene matches: 8. For this clone: The antigen remains undetermined.

The material sequenced was PBMCs. The TCR originated in a woman between 45 and 65 years old in good health and CMV-seropositive. The chain uses TRBV7-9 and TRBJ1-5; 9 bases are shared with TRBD1. The CDR3 loop reads CASSLGTGRYDQPQHF. The DNA of the CDR3 is TGTGCCAGCAGCTTGGGGACAGGGAGGTATGATCAGCCCCAGCATTTT. The full variable domain, in which reference TRBV7-9 and TRBJ1-5 provide the parts outside the CDR3, is DTGVSQNPRHKITKRGQNVTFRCDPISEHNRLYWYRQTLGQGPEFLTYFQNEAQLEKSRLLSDRFSAERPKGSFSTLEIQRTEQGDSAMYLCASSLGTGRYDQPQHFGDGTRLSIL.